The rows below give T cell receptor beta chains drawn from one sample of a study of low-dose radiotherapy and immunotherapy resistance in tumors. TCRdb used MiXCR to reprocess the reads, holding one entry per CDR3 protein. The sample lists about 84,000 distinct CDR3 sequences; about a sixth were seen once. Sequencing used PBMCs, obtained after low-dose radiotherapy plus immunotherapy. The receptors shown here come from a male donor with prostate cancer. The CDR3 runs from the conserved cysteine through the conserved F or W. Fields, in order: D gene, CDR3 length, J gene, V gene, clone size, CDR3 protein, CDR3 DNA. D genes are given only for firm matches. The listing skips clone size in some rows; elsewhere it reads once, few, many or a size class.

d_call: -; cdr3_length: 16; j_call: TRBJ2-3; v_call: TRBV29-1; clone_size: -; cdr3_aa: CSVEGPPRPDTDTQYF; cdr3_nt: TGCAGCGTTGAAGGCCCCCCCCGGCCCGACACGGATACGCAGTATTTT
d_call: -; cdr3_length: 12; j_call: TRBJ2-3; v_call: TRBV19; clone_size: -; cdr3_aa: CASRGAADTQYF; cdr3_nt: TGTGCCAGTCGGGGGGCAGCAGATACGCAGTATTTT
d_call: TRBD2; cdr3_length: 15; j_call: TRBJ2-7; v_call: TRBV29-1; clone_size: many; cdr3_aa: CSVEKTSGRASEQYF; cdr3_nt: TGCAGCGTTGAGAAGACTAGCGGGAGGGCCAGCGAGCAGTACTTC
d_call: -; cdr3_length: 14; j_call: TRBJ2-1; v_call: TRBV9; clone_size: many; cdr3_aa: CASSVASRVDEQFF; cdr3_nt: TGTGCCAGCAGCGTAGCTAGTAGGGTCGATGAGCAGTTCTTC
d_call: TRBD2; cdr3_length: 18; j_call: TRBJ2-1; v_call: TRBV24-1; clone_size: many; cdr3_aa: CATSDLRASGTSYNEQFF; cdr3_nt: TGTGCCACCAGTGATTTGCGGGCTAGCGGGACATCCTACAATGAGCAGTTCTTC
d_call: TRBD2; cdr3_length: 13; j_call: TRBJ2-1; v_call: TRBV29-1; clone_size: -; cdr3_aa: CSVGAGGFNEQFF; cdr3_nt: TGCAGCGTCGGGGCGGGAGGGTTCAATGAGCAGTTCTTC
d_call: TRBD2; cdr3_length: 14; j_call: TRBJ2-1; v_call: TRBV20-1; clone_size: many; cdr3_aa: CSASLAGPSNEQFF; cdr3_nt: TGCAGTGCCTCCCTAGCGGGACCCTCCAATGAGCAGTTCTTC
d_call: -; cdr3_length: 14; j_call: TRBJ2-3; v_call: TRBV6-2/TRBV6-3; clone_size: -; cdr3_aa: CASRMGFFTDTQYF; cdr3_nt: TGTGCCAGCAGAATGGGATTCTTCACAGATACGCAGTATTTT
d_call: TRBD1; cdr3_length: 14; j_call: TRBJ2-7; v_call: TRBV7-2; clone_size: many; cdr3_aa: CASSGIDRGYEQYF; cdr3_nt: TGTGCCAGCAGCGGGATAGACAGGGGCTACGAGCAGTACTTC
d_call: TRBD2; cdr3_length: 14; j_call: TRBJ2-1; v_call: TRBV11-3; clone_size: many; cdr3_aa: CASSLSGGTSEQFF; cdr3_nt: TGTGCCAGCAGCCTTAGCGGGGGGACCAGTGAGCAGTTCTTC
d_call: -; cdr3_length: 16; j_call: TRBJ2-1; v_call: TRBV28; clone_size: few; cdr3_aa: CASSFAHKSSYNEQFF; cdr3_nt: TGTGCCAGCAGTTTTGCTCACAAAAGCTCCTACAATGAGCAGTTCTTC
d_call: -; cdr3_length: 15; j_call: TRBJ2-7; v_call: TRBV7-2; clone_size: many; cdr3_aa: CASSYNRVRSYEQYF; cdr3_nt: TGTGCCAGCAGCTATAACAGGGTACGCTCCTACGAGCAGTACTTC
d_call: -; cdr3_length: 13; j_call: TRBJ1-6; v_call: TRBV20-1; clone_size: many; cdr3_aa: CSAEQDKNSPLHF; cdr3_nt: TGCAGTGCAGAGCAGGACAAGAATTCACCCCTCCACTTT
d_call: -; cdr3_length: 13; j_call: TRBJ1-1; v_call: TRBV5-1; clone_size: many; cdr3_aa: CASSQDTATEAFF; cdr3_nt: TGCGCCAGCAGCCAAGACACGGCCACTGAAGCTTTCTTT
d_call: -; cdr3_length: 14; j_call: TRBJ1-3; v_call: TRBV30; clone_size: once; cdr3_aa: CAWSHGNSGNTIYF; cdr3_nt: TGTGCCTGGAGCCATGGGAACTCTGGAAACACCATATATTTT
d_call: -; cdr3_length: 14; j_call: TRBJ2-1; v_call: TRBV12-3/TRBV12-4; clone_size: many; cdr3_aa: CASSLVQENNEQFF; cdr3_nt: TGTGCCAGCAGTTTAGTCCAGGAGAACAATGAGCAGTTCTTC
d_call: -; cdr3_length: 15; j_call: TRBJ2-7; v_call: TRBV6-5; clone_size: many; cdr3_aa: CASSYSPRGLYEQYF; cdr3_nt: TGTGCCAGCAGTTACTCTCCTCGGGGCCTTTACGAGCAGTACTTC
d_call: -; cdr3_length: 13; j_call: TRBJ2-1; v_call: TRBV7-2; clone_size: many; cdr3_aa: CASSLTAASSGFF; cdr3_nt: TGTGCCAGCAGCTTAACGGCGGCCTCCTCGGGGTTCTTC
d_call: -; cdr3_length: 16; j_call: TRBJ2-3; v_call: TRBV19; clone_size: many; cdr3_aa: CASSIGGTRRTDTQYF; cdr3_nt: TGTGCCAGTAGTATAGGGGGGACAAGACGCACAGATACGCAGTATTTT
d_call: -; cdr3_length: 14; j_call: TRBJ1-2; v_call: TRBV30; clone_size: -; cdr3_aa: CAWSPRLRNYGYTF; cdr3_nt: TGTGCCTGGAGTCCACGGCTGCGGAACTATGGCTACACCTTC
d_call: TRBD1; cdr3_length: 14; j_call: TRBJ2-4; v_call: TRBV5-5; clone_size: few; cdr3_aa: CASSLTGVRDIQYF; cdr3_nt: TGTGCCAGCAGCTTGACAGGGGTCCGCGACATTCAGTACTTC
d_call: -; cdr3_length: 13; j_call: TRBJ2-5; v_call: TRBV7-2; clone_size: -; cdr3_aa: CASSLVQRETQYF; cdr3_nt: TGTGCCAGCAGCTTAGTTCAGAGAGAGACCCAGTACTTC
d_call: -; cdr3_length: 15; j_call: TRBJ2-2; v_call: TRBV20-1; clone_size: many; cdr3_aa: CSARDLEASAGELFF; cdr3_nt: TGCAGTGCTAGAGATCTTGAGGCTTCGGCCGGGGAGCTGTTTTTT
d_call: TRBD2; cdr3_length: 15; j_call: TRBJ2-5; v_call: TRBV20-1; clone_size: many; cdr3_aa: CSGTGLAGLQETQYF; cdr3_nt: TGCAGTGGAACCGGACTAGCGGGACTACAAGAGACCCAGTACTTC
d_call: -; cdr3_length: 17; j_call: TRBJ2-7; v_call: TRBV7-2; clone_size: -; cdr3_aa: CASSHGTFLGGSYEQYF; cdr3_nt: TGTGCCAGCAGCCATGGGACTTTCCTAGGGGGCTCCTACGAGCAGTACTTC
d_call: TRBD1; cdr3_length: 16; j_call: TRBJ1-5; v_call: TRBV18; clone_size: -; cdr3_aa: CASSPGTGKANQPQHF; cdr3_nt: TGTGCCAGCTCACCGGGGACAGGGAAGGCCAATCAGCCCCAGCATTTT
d_call: -; cdr3_length: 14; j_call: TRBJ2-7; v_call: TRBV7-2; clone_size: many; cdr3_aa: CASSSGLVSYEQYF; cdr3_nt: TGTGCCAGCAGCTCAGGTCTAGTATCCTACGAGCAGTACTTC
d_call: -; cdr3_length: 13; j_call: TRBJ1-6; v_call: TRBV28; clone_size: few; cdr3_aa: CASSPLPESPLHF; cdr3_nt: TGTGCCAGCAGTCCCCTCCCGGAGTCACCCCTCCACTTT
d_call: TRBD1; cdr3_length: 13; j_call: TRBJ1-2; v_call: TRBV20-1; clone_size: many; cdr3_aa: CSARGDRPYGYTF; cdr3_nt: TGCAGTGCTAGAGGGGACAGACCTTATGGCTACACCTTC
d_call: -; cdr3_length: 12; j_call: TRBJ1-1; v_call: TRBV29-1; clone_size: -; cdr3_aa: CSVEGAVSGAFF; cdr3_nt: TGCAGCGTTGAAGGAGCTGTTAGTGGAGCTTTCTTT
d_call: TRBD2; cdr3_length: 16; j_call: TRBJ2-5; v_call: TRBV6-2/TRBV6-3; clone_size: many; cdr3_aa: CASRESGTSGRETQYF; cdr3_nt: TGTGCCAGCAGAGAGTCCGGGACTAGCGGGAGAGAGACCCAGTACTTC
d_call: TRBD1; cdr3_length: 14; j_call: TRBJ1-2; v_call: TRBV7-2; clone_size: many; cdr3_aa: CASSLPDRARGYTF; cdr3_nt: TGTGCCAGCAGCTTACCCGACAGGGCGCGTGGCTACACCTTC
d_call: -; cdr3_length: 15; j_call: TRBJ1-1; v_call: TRBV4-2; clone_size: few; cdr3_aa: CASSQDPAKKGEAFF; cdr3_nt: TGTGCCAGCAGCCAAGATCCGGCAAAAAAGGGGGAAGCTTTCTTT
d_call: -; cdr3_length: 14; j_call: TRBJ2-7; v_call: TRBV7-2; clone_size: -; cdr3_aa: CASSARQESYEQYF; cdr3_nt: TGTGCCAGCAGCGCCAGACAGGAGTCCTACGAGCAGTACTTC
d_call: -; cdr3_length: 14; j_call: TRBJ1-2; v_call: TRBV7-2; clone_size: many; cdr3_aa: CASTRKETNYGYTF; cdr3_nt: TGTGCCAGCACCCGTAAAGAGACTAACTATGGCTACACCTTC
d_call: -; cdr3_length: 16; j_call: TRBJ2-7; v_call: TRBV21-1; clone_size: many; cdr3_aa: CASSKVGKLAGVEQYF; cdr3_nt: TGTGCCAGCAGCAAAGTAGGAAAACTAGCGGGAGTCGAGCAGTACTTC
d_call: TRBD1; cdr3_length: 15; j_call: TRBJ2-2; v_call: TRBV2; clone_size: few; cdr3_aa: CASSRDREFTGELFF; cdr3_nt: TGTGCCAGCTCCAGGGACAGAGAGTTCACCGGGGAGCTGTTTTTT
d_call: -; cdr3_length: 15; j_call: TRBJ1-2; v_call: TRBV27; clone_size: -; cdr3_aa: CASSLGGQGFYGYTF; cdr3_nt: TGTGCCAGCAGTTTAGGGGGCCAGGGGTTCTATGGCTACACCTTC
d_call: -; cdr3_length: 14; j_call: TRBJ2-2; v_call: TRBV12-3/TRBV12-4; clone_size: many; cdr3_aa: CASSQDRNTGELFF; cdr3_nt: TGTGCCAGCAGTCAGGACAGGAACACCGGGGAGCTGTTTTTT
d_call: TRBD2; cdr3_length: 18; j_call: TRBJ2-4; v_call: TRBV20-1; clone_size: many; cdr3_aa: CSARAERGGILAKNIQYF; cdr3_nt: TGCAGTGCTAGAGCTGAGCGGGGGGGGATTCTAGCCAAAAACATTCAGTACTTC
d_call: TRBD2; cdr3_length: 20; j_call: TRBJ2-1; v_call: TRBV6-1; clone_size: many; cdr3_aa: CASSPTGGLAGVPSYNEQFF; cdr3_nt: TGTGCCAGCAGTCCGACTGGGGGACTAGCGGGAGTCCCTTCCTACAATGAGCAGTTCTTC
d_call: TRBD1; cdr3_length: 15; j_call: TRBJ2-7; v_call: TRBV4-1; clone_size: many; cdr3_aa: CASSHLDREGYEQYF; cdr3_nt: TGCGCCAGCAGCCACTTGGACAGGGAAGGGTACGAGCAGTACTTC
d_call: -; cdr3_length: 13; j_call: TRBJ1-4; v_call: TRBV27; clone_size: many; cdr3_aa: CASSERINEKLFF; cdr3_nt: TGTGCCAGCAGTGAAAGGATTAATGAAAAACTGTTTTTT
d_call: TRBD2; cdr3_length: 18; j_call: TRBJ2-7; v_call: TRBV5-1; clone_size: few; cdr3_aa: CASRGDGLAGGNSYEQYF; cdr3_nt: TGCGCCAGCCGGGGGGACGGACTAGCGGGAGGAAACTCCTACGAGCAGTACTTC
d_call: TRBD1; cdr3_length: 17; j_call: TRBJ2-7; v_call: TRBV18; clone_size: many; cdr3_aa: CASSPRTGIFNATEQYF; cdr3_nt: TGTGCCAGCTCACCACGGACAGGTATATTCAATGCTACCGAGCAGTACTTC
d_call: -; cdr3_length: 13; j_call: TRBJ1-2; v_call: TRBV6-2/TRBV6-3; clone_size: many; cdr3_aa: CASLGGTNYGYTF; cdr3_nt: TGTGCCAGCTTAGGAGGAACTAACTATGGCTACACCTTC
d_call: -; cdr3_length: 14; j_call: TRBJ2-3; v_call: TRBV29-1; clone_size: many; cdr3_aa: CSVVHQGESDTQYF; cdr3_nt: TGCAGCGTTGTACACCAAGGGGAGTCGGATACGCAGTATTTT
d_call: TRBD1; cdr3_length: 14; j_call: TRBJ1-4; v_call: TRBV6-2/TRBV6-3; clone_size: many; cdr3_aa: CASSWTGEDEKLFF; cdr3_nt: TGTGCCAGCAGTTGGACAGGGGAGGATGAAAAACTGTTTTTT
d_call: -; cdr3_length: 15; j_call: TRBJ2-2; v_call: TRBV30; clone_size: many; cdr3_aa: CAWTGQAGAVGELFF; cdr3_nt: TGTGCCTGGACGGGACAGGCGGGGGCTGTCGGGGAGCTGTTTTTT
d_call: TRBD2; cdr3_length: 16; j_call: TRBJ2-5; v_call: TRBV9; clone_size: many; cdr3_aa: CASSAGLLAGQETQYF; cdr3_nt: TGTGCCAGCAGCGCGGGGTTACTAGCGGGACAAGAGACCCAGTACTTC
d_call: TRBD1; cdr3_length: 15; j_call: TRBJ2-7; v_call: TRBV6-6; clone_size: many; cdr3_aa: CASSYSGTGNYEQYF; cdr3_nt: TGTGCCAGCAGTTACTCCGGGACAGGGAACTACGAGCAGTACTTC
d_call: TRBD1; cdr3_length: 16; j_call: TRBJ2-6; v_call: TRBV7-2; clone_size: many; cdr3_aa: CASSTSPGGGANVLTF; cdr3_nt: TGTGCCAGCAGCACCTCCCCAGGGGGCGGGGCCAACGTCCTGACTTTC
d_call: TRBD2; cdr3_length: 15; j_call: TRBJ2-7; v_call: TRBV5-1; clone_size: many; cdr3_aa: CASSLRTSGMYEQYF; cdr3_nt: TGCGCCAGCAGCTTACGGACTAGCGGTATGTACGAGCAGTACTTC
d_call: -; cdr3_length: 15; j_call: TRBJ1-5; v_call: TRBV4-1; clone_size: many; cdr3_aa: CASSQDEGVDQPQHF; cdr3_nt: TGCGCCAGCAGCCAAGATGAAGGTGTTGATCAGCCCCAGCATTTT